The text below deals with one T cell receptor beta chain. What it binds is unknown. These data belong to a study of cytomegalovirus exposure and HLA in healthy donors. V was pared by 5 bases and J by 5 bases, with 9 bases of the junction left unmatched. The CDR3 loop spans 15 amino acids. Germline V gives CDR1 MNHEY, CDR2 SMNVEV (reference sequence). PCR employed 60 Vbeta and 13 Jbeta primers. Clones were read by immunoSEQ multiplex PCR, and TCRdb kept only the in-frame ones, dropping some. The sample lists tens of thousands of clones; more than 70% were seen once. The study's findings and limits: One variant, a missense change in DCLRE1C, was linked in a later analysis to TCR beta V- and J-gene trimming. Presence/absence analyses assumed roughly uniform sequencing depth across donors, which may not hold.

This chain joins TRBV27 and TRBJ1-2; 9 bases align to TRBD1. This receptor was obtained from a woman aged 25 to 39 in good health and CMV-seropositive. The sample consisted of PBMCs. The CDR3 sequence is CASSPEDRGWYGYTF. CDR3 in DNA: TGTGCCAGCAGTCCAGAGGACAGGGGATGGTATGGCTACACCTTC.